These T cell receptor beta chains were read from a single sample in a study of shared clonotypes between healthy human individuals. Clones were read by immunoSEQ multiplex PCR, and TCRdb kept only the in-frame ones, dropping some. The profile covers a few million clones, with 90% to 95% appearing a single time and under 0.15% taken by the ten largest. The sequenced sample consisted of naive CD4+ T cells sorted from blood. These receptors all stem from a man aged 18 to 29 in good health. Each CDR3 is given with its conserved first and last residue. The D gene is left open where the match is weak. Clone size is not always given. Where it is, it says once, few, many or a class for expanded clones.

v_call	j_call	clone_size	d_call	cdr3_aa	cdr3_nt
TRBV6-6	TRBJ1-6	-	-	CASSYVQGSFPGALHF	TGTGCCAGCAGTTACGTTCAGGGTTCTTTCCCCGGGGCCCTCCACTTT
TRBV7-9	TRBJ2-1	-	TRBD2	CASSLAWTSGGAAEQFF	TGTGCCAGCAGCTTAGCGTGGACTAGCGGGGGGGCGGCTGAGCAGTTCTTC
TRBV14	TRBJ2-1	-	-	CASSQDLAGVNEQFF	TGTGCCAGCAGCCAAGATCTGGCAGGGGTCAATGAGCAGTTCTTC
TRBV10-1	TRBJ2-7	-	TRBD2	CASSDGTTRREQYF	TGCGCCAGCAGTGATGGGACTACCAGGAGAGAGCAGTACTTC
TRBV18	TRBJ2-1	once	TRBD1	CASSRPGTGGLNEQFF	TGTGCCAGCTCACGGCCCGGGACAGGGGGCTTAAATGAGCAGTTCTTC
TRBV6-1	TRBJ2-7	-	-	CASSEPTATYEQYF	TGTGCCAGCAGTGAACCGACAGCCACCTACGAGCAGTACTTC
TRBV5-3	TRBJ2-2	-	-	CASGDTGELFF	TGTGCCTCAGGTGACACCGGGGAGCTGTTTTTT
TRBV6-6	TRBJ2-2	-	-	CASSYYPEGTGELFF	TGTGCCAGCAGTTACTATCCGGAGGGCACCGGGGAGCTGTTTTTT
TRBV7-2	TRBJ2-1	-	-	CASSLGRNEQFF	TGTGCCAGCAGCCTAGGACGGAATGAGCAGTTCTTC
TRBV6-5	TRBJ1-2	-	-	CASSMSGVNYGYTF	TGTGCCAGCAGTATGTCTGGGGTAAACTATGGCTACACCTTC
TRBV5-8	TRBJ2-1	-	-	CASSRDAFSSYNEQFF	TGTGCCAGCAGCCGGGACGCCTTTAGCTCCTACAATGAGCAGTTCTTC
TRBV7-8	TRBJ2-1	-	TRBD2	CASSSDPSGRASGEQFF	TGTGCCAGCAGCTCAGATCCTAGCGGGAGGGCCTCAGGTGAGCAGTTCTTC
TRBV11-2	TRBJ2-3	-	TRBD1	CASSLWDRNTDTQYF	TGTGCCAGCAGCTTATGGGACAGAAACACAGATACGCAGTATTTT
TRBV4-1	TRBJ2-1	-	TRBD2	CASSSRASGVSSYNEQFF	TGCGCCAGCAGCTCGCGCGCTAGCGGGGTCAGCTCCTACAATGAGCAGTTCTTC
TRBV6-5	TRBJ1-6	-	-	CASSSRGANSPLHF	TGTGCCAGCAGCAGCCGGGGGGCTAATTCACCCCTCCACTTT
TRBV28	TRBJ1-6	-	-	CASSPNPFTGLSSPLHF	TGTGCCAGCAGTCCCAACCCCTTTACAGGGTTAAGTTCACCCCTCCACTTT
TRBV30	TRBJ2-2	-	TRBD2	CAWMGLAGPNTGELFF	TGTGCCTGGATGGGACTAGCGGGGCCAAACACCGGGGAGCTGTTTTTT
TRBV7-2	TRBJ2-1	-	TRBD2	CASSSRSGGAPIEQFF	TGTGCCAGCAGTTCCCGGAGCGGGGGGGCACCCATTGAGCAGTTCTTC
TRBV6-1	TRBJ1-1	once	TRBD1	CASATGRNTEAFF	TGTGCCAGCGCGACAGGGAGGAACACTGAAGCTTTCTTT
TRBV6-6	TRBJ2-1	-	-	CASSLTNEQFF	TGTGCCTCCTCCTTAACTAATGAGCAGTTCTTC
TRBV6-5	TRBJ2-1	few	-	CASSQAGTLNEQFF	TGTGCCAGCAGCCAGGCCGGGACACTCAATGAGCAGTTCTTC
TRBV6-1	TRBJ2-4	-	-	CASSVGQLAKNIQYF	TGTGCCAGCAGTGTAGGACAGTTAGCCAAAAACATTCAGTACTTC
TRBV5-4	TRBJ2-1	-	-	CASSLNGWYDNEQFF	TGTGCCAGCAGCCTTAACGGATGGTATGACAATGAGCAGTTCTTC
TRBV19	TRBJ2-3	once	-	CASSFTTDTQYF	TGTGCCAGTAGTTTCACCACAGATACGCAGTATTTT
TRBV6-6	TRBJ2-5	once	TRBD2	CASTKGGLAGDETQYF	TGTGCCAGCACTAAGGGGGGGCTAGCGGGAGATGAGACCCAGTACTTC
TRBV5-1	TRBJ2-3	-	-	CASSLPGTLDTQYF	TGCGCCAGCAGCTTGCCCGGGACGCTAGATACGCAGTATTTT
TRBV5-1	TRBJ1-6	-	-	CASSLRGGGALHF	TGCGCCAGCAGCTTGAGAGGTGGAGGGGCCCTCCACTTT
TRBV20-1	TRBJ2-2	-	-	CSASQWGELFF	TGCAGTGCTAGTCAATGGGGGGAGCTGTTTTTT
TRBV10-3	TRBJ2-1	-	-	CAISEKLANEQFF	TGTGCCATCAGTGAAAAACTAGCCAATGAGCAGTTCTTC
TRBV30	TRBJ1-5	-	TRBD1	CAWAGGANQPQHF	TGTGCCTGGGCAGGGGGTGCAAATCAGCCCCAGCATTTT
TRBV27	TRBJ1-1	-	-	CASSLSGTPKTEAFF	TGTGCCAGCAGTTTATCGGGGACCCCGAAGACTGAAGCTTTCTTT